The present TCR beta chain was sequenced within a study of blood T cell repertoires in COVID-19. Across the study: PBMCs, B-cell-depleted T cells, or T cells were the source of the cDNA or gDNA that made up the material.

Trimming pared 6 bases from V and 3 bases from J, leaving 12 bases between. Germline CDR1 LGHDT, CDR2 YNNKEL (reference sequence). The CDR3 has 14 amino acids. Seattle's cohort entered during active infection and was followed longitudinally. Authors' methods: Reference gene primers were amplified, and this amplification served to estimate nucleated cell counts. TCRdb's copy holds only in-frame clones and misses some; the assay was immunoSEQ multiplex PCR. For V, J and clone size, that table is used; D and trimming come from the DNA. The sample holds about 170,000 clones, roughly 80% seen once. The source material was peripheral blood. The chain joins TRBV3-1 (or the pseudogene TRBV3-2) to TRBJ1-5, with a possible D match to TRBD1 (6 bases). The TCR was taken from a woman between 65 and 79 years old with COVID-19, enrolled during active disease. CDR3 sequence: CASSLTGNNQPQHF. CDR3 nucleotides: TGTGCCAGCAGTCTAACAGGGAACAATCAGCCCCAGCATTTT.